The present T cell receptor beta chain was sequenced within a study of CD8+CD57+ T cells in acquired aplastic anemia. This clonotype was picked up many times. It was genomic DNA that served as the template for profiling TCR beta VDJ and CDR3. One entry per CDR3 protein, called by TCRdb with MiXCR from the reads. The sample shows approximately 180,000 distinct CDR3 sequences, roughly half of them seen only once. Sequenced patients had shown CD8+CD57+ cell expansion by flow cytometry. The blood sampling took place in patients who had so far received no therapy. Trimming left V 5 bases short and J 5 bases short, with 9 bases between. This CDR3 is built from 12 residues. Germline V gene data show CDR1 as MNHNS and CDR2 as SASEGT.

The clonotype comes from a human donor with aplastic anemia. Sequenced input: sorted CD4+, CD8+, or CD8+CD57+ T cells (not recorded which) from PBMCs. This chain joins TRBV6-1 and TRBJ1-1; D may be TRBD1 (6 bases). CDR3 nucleotide sequence: TGTGCCAGCAGTACAGGGCCGACTGAAGCTTTCTTT. Translating it yields CASSTGPTEAFF.